This paragraph covers one T cell receptor beta chain sequence. This entry belongs to a study of blood T cell repertoires in COVID-19. Study processing details: Estimation of nucleated cell counts was performed using reference gene primer amplification. Some clones are missing from TCRdb's copy, which holds only in-frame ones; the method was immunoSEQ multiplex PCR. That table gives V, J and clone size, and the DNA gave D and trimming. The repertoire has 200,000 or so clones, just over 85% of them found once; the top ten carry 4.4%. CDR1 SGHVS and CDR2 FQNEAQ come from the germline V gene. V lost 6 bases and J lost 2, with 12 bases in between. The CDR3 covers 14 residues.

This chain links TRBV7-8 with TRBJ2-3; D perhaps matches TRBD2 (5 bases). The clonotype comes from a man aged 50-59 years with acute or convalescent COVID-19. The sequenced sample was peripheral blood. CDR3 protein: CASSQDRDTDTQYF. As DNA, the CDR3 is TGTGCCAGCAGTCAGGACCGGGACACAGATACGCAGTATTTT.